This T cell receptor beta chain was sequenced for a study of T cell responses to AZD1222 COVID-19 vaccine. Sequencing used immunoSEQ multiplex PCR; TCRdb keeps in-frame clones, though not all of them. This sample has around 140,000 clones, with over 90% found just once. CDR3 length equals 15 residues. The V end lost 3 bases, the J end lost 0 bases, and 11 bases lay between the germline ends. The germline V gene has CDR1 LNHDA and CDR2 SQIVND (reference sequence). This TCR was recovered from an adult in good health. The rearrangement joins TRBV19 to TRBJ1-1, with D uncertain. Sequencing was performed on peripheral blood, taken on day 0 of AZD1222 vaccination. The CDR3 DNA follows: TGTGCCAGTAGTATTACTTCATTCCTGAACACTGAAGCTTTCTTT. Translated: CASSITSFLNTEAFF.